This paragraph covers one T cell receptor beta chain sequence. Its antigen is undetermined. The CDR3 consists of 13 residues. Germline V gene sequence: CDR1 SGHAT, CDR2 FQNNGV. V was trimmed by 1 base and J by 10 bases, leaving 11 bases between them. The data derive from a study of shared clonotypes between healthy human individuals. Study-wide points: Roughly 5% of naive CD4 clonotypes were shared across a few donors.

Clones were read by immunoSEQ multiplex PCR, and TCRdb kept only the in-frame ones, dropping some. The data contain around 2,000,000 clones, approximately 94% of them seen just once; the ten biggest clones take up roughly 1%. Naive CD8 populations comprised CD45RO-negative cells positively selected for CCR7, excluding terminally differentiated effector memory CD45RA+ cells. Nashville, Tennessee was home to all donors, who were Caucasian adults. The rearrangement joins TRBV11-2 to TRBJ2-1; a possible D gene is TRBD1 (6 bases). The source of this sequence is a man between 18 and 29 years old in good health. The sequencing sample was made of naive CD8+ T cells sorted from blood. The CDR3 reads CASSLGQGWEQFF. CDR3 DNA: TGTGCCAGCAGCTTAGGTCAGGGGTGGGAGCAGTTCTTC.